One sample yielded the 26 T cell receptor beta chains listed below, sequenced in a study of control samples from healthy donors and cancer patients. Method: immunoSEQ multiplex PCR; TCRdb's copy keeps in-frame clones and lacks some. The profile covers 100,000 or so clones, with roughly 80% appearing a single time and roughly 13% taken by the ten largest. The sequencing input was blood. These receptors all stem from a woman aged 50 to 60 in good health.

This chain links TRBV20-1 with TRBJ1-5; D possibly corresponds to TRBD1 (6 bases). The V gene lost 6 bases and the J gene lost 6 bases, with 15 bases spanning the gap. The germline V gene encodes CDR1 DFQATT and CDR2 SNEGSKA (reference sequence). CDR3 length: 13 amino acids. The CDR3 here is CSASTGSSQPQHF. CDR3 DNA: TGCAGTGCCAGTACAGGGTCATCTCAGCCCCAGCATTTT.

The J gene is TRBJ2-1, the V gene TRBV6-1, with 7 bases aligning to TRBD1. The V and J ends lost 1 base and 8 bases, in that order; junction bases with no gene match: 8. Germline assignment: CDR1 MNHNS and CDR2 SASEGT. This CDR3 region has 15 residues. The CDR3 region is CASSEVETGFDEQFF. CDR3 in DNA: TGTGCCAGCAGTGAAGTTGAGACAGGGTTTGATGAGCAGTTCTTC.

The chain couples TRBV10-3 to TRBJ1-6, with D perhaps matching TRBD1 (5 bases). The CDR3 contains 14 residues. The germline V and J ends were trimmed by 8 bases and 9 bases, with 17 bases remaining between them. Per the germline V gene, CDR1 is ENHRY and CDR2 is SYGVKD. The DNA for the CDR3 is TGTGCCATCGACCCGGGGAGGGGTGCTTCACCCCTCCACTTT. It yields the protein CAIDPGRGASPLHF.

This chain connects TRBV23-1 to TRBJ1-5; the D gene is possibly TRBD1 (5 bases). TRBV23-1 is classed as an ORF, of uncertain function. V shed 10 bases and J shed 0 bases, with 16 bases lying between them. The CDR3 runs to 15 residues. The CDR3 here is CAISLGGRSNQPQHF. CDR3 nucleotide sequence: TGCGCCATATCCCTGGGGGGTCGTAGCAATCAGCCCCAGCATTTT.

The chain is built from TRBV25-1 and TRBJ1-2; the D gene is possibly TRBD1 (5 bases). Germline CDR1 MGHDK, CDR2 SYGVNS. The CDR3 contains 14 residues. Between the trimmed V and J ends, which lost 6 bases and 7 bases, there was a span of 18 bases. DNA for the CDR3: TGTGCCAGCAGGCTGTCTGAGGGGCGTGGTGGCTACACCTTC. It specifies CASRLSEGRGGYTF.

The J gene is TRBJ2-3, the V gene TRBV4-3; TRBD2 might be the D (6 bases). CDR1 is LGHNA, CDR2 YSLEER, per germline. The ends were cut back, 2 bases at V and 1 base at J, with 10 bases in the middle. The CDR3 is made up of 15 amino acids. CDR3 region: CASSQLAVGTDTQYF. CDR3 DNA sequence: TGCGCCAGCAGCCAATTAGCGGTTGGCACAGATACGCAGTATTTT.

The chain carries TRBV2 and TRBJ1-6; TRBD1 is a possible D gene (6 bases). The CDR3 is 13 residues long. Germline V lookup: CDR1 SNHLY, CDR2 FYNNEI. Between the trimmed V and J ends, which lost 7 bases and 6 bases, there was a span of 10 bases. The DNA for the CDR3 is TGTGCCAGCACAGGGGAACTTAATTCACCCCTCCACTTT. It codes for CASTGELNSPLHF.

This clone was observed a handful of times. Other DNA sequences of this sample code for an identical CDR3. The V call is TRBV28, the J call TRBJ1-5; 10 bases match TRBD1. CDR3 length: 15 amino acids. V shed 2 bases and J 4 bases; nucleotides not matched to a gene: 2. Germline V gene data show CDR1 as MDHEN and CDR2 as SYDVKM. The CDR3 DNA sequence: TGTGCCAGCAGTTTAGGACAGGGGGGGAATCAGCCCCAGCATTTT. This translates into CASSLGQGGNQPQHF.

This clone turned up a few times. The chain recombines TRBV30 with TRBJ1-2; weak D call: TRBD1 (5 bases). The CDR3 totals 12 residues. The ends were cut back, 3 bases at V and 8 bases at J, with 13 bases in the middle. Germline V gives CDR1 GTSNPN, CDR2 SVGIG (reference sequence). The CDR3 DNA reads as TGTGCCTGGAGAAAGGAGGGGACGGGCTACACCTTC. Amino acids: CAWRKEGTGYTF.

The chain recombines TRBV7-8 with TRBJ2-7, with a tentative D call TRBD2 (6 bases). The CDR3 sequence is 14 residues long. In germline, CDR1 is SGHVS, CDR2 FQNEAQ. The V gene lost 2 bases and the J gene lost 2 bases, with 10 bases spanning the gap. In DNA form, the CDR3 reads TGTGCCAGCAGCTTACTAGCGCAACCCTACGAGCAGTACTTC. This gives the protein CASSLLAQPYEQYF.

In its sample, this clone was seen once. The chain joins TRBV9 to TRBJ1-2, with D possibly TRBD1 on 6 matching bases. Germline CDR1 reads SGDLS; CDR2 reads YYNGEE. This CDR3 has 13 amino acids. Trimming removed 3 bases at V and 3 bases at J, with 9 bases between. DNA for the CDR3: TGTGCCAGCAGCGCGGACAGAGACTATGGCTACACCTTC. Translated, it gives CASSADRDYGYTF. Full variable domain (missing parts from reference TRBV9 and TRBJ1-2): DSGVTQTPKHLITATGQRVTLRCSPRSGDLSVYWYQQSLDQGLQFLIQYYNGEERAKGNILERFSAQQFPDLHSELNLSSLELGDSALYFCASSADRDYGYTFGSGTRLTVV.

This chain joins TRBV11-2 and TRBJ2-5; possibly TRBD1 for D (5 bases). There are 16 residues in the CDR3. Germline V CDR1 and CDR2: SGHAT, FQNNGV. With 1 base removed from V and 2 bases from J, the gap between germline ends came to 14 bases. For the CDR3, the DNA is TGTGCCAGCAGCTTAGTTTTTACAGGTCCACAAGAGACCCAGTACTTC. Amino acids: CASSLVFTGPQETQYF.

The genes are TRBV28 and TRBJ2-1; tentative D call: TRBD1 (6 bases). CDR3 length: 11 residues. Trimming removed 2 bases from V and 15 bases from J, with 11 bases in between. Germline V gives CDR1 MDHEN, CDR2 SYDVKM. CDR3 nucleotide sequence: TGTGCCAGCAGTTTACGACAGGCGGTGTTCTTC. Its protein is CASSLRQAVFF.

The chain has TRBV28 and TRBJ2-7, with 8 bases matching TRBD1. CDR1 and CDR2 (germline): MDHEN, SYDVKM. CDR3 length: 15 residues. The V segment lost 4 bases and the J segment 2 bases; nucleotides outside the gene matches: 7. The CDR3 nucleotides are TGTGCCAGCAGTTCACCCGGGACAGGAGCCTACGAGCAGTACTTC. Amino acid sequence: CASSSPGTGAYEQYF. Drawing the rest from reference TRBV28 and TRBJ2-7, the complete variable domain is DVKVTQSSRYLVKRTGEKVFLECVQDMDHENMFWYRQDPGLGLRLIYFSYDVKMKEKGDIPEGYSVSREKKERFSLILESASTNQTSMYLCASSSPGTGAYEQYFGPGTRLTVT.

This rearrangement joins TRBV10-3 to TRBJ1-6; TRBD1 is a possible D gene (6 bases). CDR3 length equals 14 residues. Trimming cost V 4 bases and J 10 bases, with 14 bases left between them. Germline V lookup: CDR1 ENHRY, CDR2 SYGVKD. For the CDR3, the DNA is TGTGCCATCAGTGCAGGGGCTGGGCGATCACCCCTCCACTTT. Protein sequence: CAISAGAGRSPLHF.

The chain has TRBV9 and TRBJ2-7, with 11 bases matching TRBD2. Per the germline V gene, CDR1 is SGDLS and CDR2 is YYNGEE. The V and J ends lost 2 bases and 3 bases, in that order; junction bases with no gene match: 4. The CDR3 extends over 15 amino acids. The CDR3 DNA follows: TGTGCCAGCAGCGTTAGCGGGAGGGCTATCTACGAGCAGTACTTC. Amino acid sequence: CASSVSGRAIYEQYF.

V usage is TRBV7-2 and J usage is TRBJ1-1; unclear D gene. The CDR3 loop spans 14 amino acids. Germline lookup yields CDR1 SGHTA and CDR2 FQGNSA. V lost 1 base to trimming and J lost 0 bases, with 6 bases between them. The CDR3 sequence: CASSLDVVNTEAFF. CDR3 coding DNA: TGTGCCAGCAGCTTAGACGTAGTGAACACTGAAGCTTTCTTT.

This rearrangement joins TRBV5-4 to TRBJ2-7; 11 bases map to TRBD1. V shed 4 bases and J 2 bases; nucleotides not matched to a gene: 5. This CDR3 has 15 residues. The V gene's germline CDR1 is SGHNT and CDR2 YYREEE (reference sequence). CDR3: CASSKDRGQTYEQYF. The CDR3 bases are TGTGCCAGCAGCAAGGACAGGGGGCAAACCTACGAGCAGTACTTC. Supplemented by reference TRBV5-4 and TRBJ2-7, the full variable domain reads ETGVTQSPTHLIKTRGQQVTLRCSSQSGHNTVSWYQQALGQGPQFIFQYYREEENGRGNFPPRFSGLQFPNYSSELNVNALELDDSALYLCASSKDRGQTYEQYFGPGTRLTVT.

The chain combines TRBV10-2 with TRBJ2-7; 7 bases map to TRBD1. Germline CDR1 reads WSHSY; CDR2 reads SAAADI. Trimming took 6 bases from V and 12 from J; bases not matched to a gene: 14. The CDR3 covers 13 residues. The CDR3 reads CASSPGTANAGYF. The CDR3 DNA sequence: TGCGCCAGCAGCCCCGGGACAGCGAATGCCGGGTACTTC.

The chain couples TRBV18 to TRBJ1-2, with TRBD1 matching over 8 bases. J was trimmed by 6 bases and V by 1 base; bases with no gene match: 4. Germline V gene data show CDR1 as KGHSH and CDR2 as LQKENI. The CDR3 has 14 amino acids. DNA for the CDR3: TGTGCCAGCTCACCACTGGACAGGGAGGATGGCTACACCTTC. Translating it yields CASSPLDREDGYTF.

The table lists this clone with a count of one. Other DNA sequences in the same sample also yield this CDR3. This chain connects TRBV9 to TRBJ2-3; D is unresolved. From germline, CDR1 is SGDLS and CDR2 YYNGEE. V dropped 0 bases and J dropped 2 bases, with 1 base sitting between them. The CDR3 length is 12 residues. CDR3: CASSVATDTQYF. CDR3 nucleotides: TGTGCCAGCAGCGTAGCCACAGATACGCAGTATTTT.

The CDR3 DNA reads TGTGCCAGCAGCCCAACTAGCGGGGACACAGATACGCAGTATTTT. Translating gives CASSPTSGDTDTQYF. The rearrangement joins TRBV2 to TRBJ2-3; TRBD2 matches at 10 bases. Germline lookup yields CDR1 SNHLY and CDR2 FYNNEI. After removal of 6 bases from V and 2 bases from J, the junction contained 5 bases not matched to a gene. The CDR3 has 15 residues.

The chain has TRBV29-1 and TRBJ1-1; D uncertain. The CDR3 is made up of 14 amino acids. Between the trimmed V and J ends, which lost 2 bases and 0 bases, there was a span of 10 bases. Germline V gives CDR1 SQVTM, CDR2 ANQGSEA. CDR3 amino acids: CSVETDFMNTEAFF. The CDR3 DNA reads TGCAGCGTTGAAACAGACTTTATGAACACTGAAGCTTTCTTT.

The chain couples TRBV6-2 or TRBV6-3 to TRBJ1-2; D gene ambiguous. V was pared by 6 bases and J by 1 base, with 12 bases between. CDR1 is MNHEY and CDR2 is SVGEGT in the germline V gene. The CDR3 sequence is 14 residues long. The CDR3 DNA is TGTGCCAGCAGCCTCGACATATTTAACTATGGCTACACCTTC. This sequence encodes CASSLDIFNYGYTF.

The CDR3 sequence is CASTETGDTEAFF. CDR3 in DNA: TGTGCCAGTACGGAGACAGGGGACACTGAAGCTTTCTTT. The rearrangement links TRBV19 to TRBJ1-1; 8 bases agree with TRBD1. The CDR3 has 13 residues. Germline trimming cut 7 bases from V and 3 bases from J; bases unmatched to any gene: 4. CDR1 and CDR2 (germline): LNHDA, SQIVND (reference sequence).

This CDR3 is CASRHREYNSPLHF. CDR3 DNA: TGTGCCAGCAGACACAGGGAGTATAATTCACCCCTCCACTTT. This sequence joins TRBV28 and TRBJ1-6; maybe TRBD1 (6 bases). This CDR3 is built from 14 residues. Germline CDR1 MDHEN, CDR2 SYDVKM. V was trimmed by 6 bases and J by 4 bases, leaving 10 bases between them. Using reference TRBV28 and TRBJ1-6 for the parts outside the CDR3, the full variable domain is DVKVTQSSRYLVKRTGEKVFLECVQDMDHENMFWYRQDPGLGLRLIYFSYDVKMKEKGDIPEGYSVSREKKERFSLILESASTNQTSMYLCASRHREYNSPLHFGNGTRLTVT.